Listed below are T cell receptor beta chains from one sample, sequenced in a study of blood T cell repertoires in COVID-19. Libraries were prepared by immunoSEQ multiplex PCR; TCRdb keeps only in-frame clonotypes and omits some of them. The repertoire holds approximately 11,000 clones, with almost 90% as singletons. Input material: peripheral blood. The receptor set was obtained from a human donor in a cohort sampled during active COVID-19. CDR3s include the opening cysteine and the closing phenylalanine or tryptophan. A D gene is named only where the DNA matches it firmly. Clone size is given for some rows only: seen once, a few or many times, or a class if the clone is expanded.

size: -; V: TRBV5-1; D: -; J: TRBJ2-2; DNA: TGCGCCAGCAGCTTGGGCCTAGCGAACACCGGGGAGCTGTTTTTT; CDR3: CASSLGLANTGELFF
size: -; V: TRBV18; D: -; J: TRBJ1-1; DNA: TGTGCCAGCTCTAAGGGGGACCGAAACACTGAAGCTTTCTTT; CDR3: CASSKGDRNTEAFF
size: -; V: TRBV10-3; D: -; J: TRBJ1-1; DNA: TGTGCCAGCCAGGGACTACCAAACACTGAAGCTTTCTTT; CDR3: CASQGLPNTEAFF
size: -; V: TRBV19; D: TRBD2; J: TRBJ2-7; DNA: TGTGCCAGTAGTCAAGCGGGGTACGAGCAGTACTTC; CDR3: CASSQAGYEQYF
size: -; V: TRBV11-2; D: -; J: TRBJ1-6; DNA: TGTGCCAGCAGCGCCTTGGGCTCACCCCTCCACTTT; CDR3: CASSALGSPLHF
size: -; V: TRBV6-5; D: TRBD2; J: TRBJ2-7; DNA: TGTGCCACTCGGACTAGCCCGCTCGAGCAGTACTTC; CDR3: CATRTSPLEQYF
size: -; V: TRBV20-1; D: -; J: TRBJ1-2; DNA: TGCAGTGCTAGTCCAGAACTAAACTATGGCTACACCTTC; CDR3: CSASPELNYGYTF
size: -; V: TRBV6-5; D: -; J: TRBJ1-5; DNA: TGTGCCAGCGGGCAGGGGCAGCCCCAGCATTTT; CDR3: CASGQGQPQHF
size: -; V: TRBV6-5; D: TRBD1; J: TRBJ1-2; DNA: TGTGCCAGCAGTCGCCAGGGGGTTGGCTATGGCTACACCTTC; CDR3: CASSRQGVGYGYTF
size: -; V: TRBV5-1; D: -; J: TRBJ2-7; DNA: TGCGCCAGCAGCTTCCCCGGGGATGAGCAGTACTTC; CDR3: CASSFPGDEQYF
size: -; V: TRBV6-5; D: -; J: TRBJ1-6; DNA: TGTGCCAGCACCCCGGGGGGCGTTAATCAATCACCCCTCCACTTT; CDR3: CASTPGGVNQSPLHF
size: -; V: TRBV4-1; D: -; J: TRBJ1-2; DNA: TGCGCCAGCAGCCAAGGAGGGCTAAGGAACTATGGCTACACCTTC; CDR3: CASSQGGLRNYGYTF
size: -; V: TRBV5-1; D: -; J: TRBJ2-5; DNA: TGCGCCAGCAGCCGCCAGGAGGAAGAGACCCAGTACTTC; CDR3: CASSRQEEETQYF
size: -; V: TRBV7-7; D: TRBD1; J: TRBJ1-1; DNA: TGTGCTAGCAGCATGAACAGGGGGTTTAACACTGAAGCTTTCTTT; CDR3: CASSMNRGFNTEAFF
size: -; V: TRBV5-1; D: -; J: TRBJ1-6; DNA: TGCGCCAGCAGCTTTCTGGGCGGGGAAAATTCACCCCTCCACTTT; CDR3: CASSFLGGENSPLHF
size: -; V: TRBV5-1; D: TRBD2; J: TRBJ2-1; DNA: TGCGCCAGCAGCTCAATGGCGGGGGGCCGGACGAATGAGCAGTTCTTC; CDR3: CASSSMAGGRTNEQFF
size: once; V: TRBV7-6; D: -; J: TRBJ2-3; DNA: TGTGCCAGCAGCTTGAGGACAGCCAGCACAGATACGCAGTATTTT; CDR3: CASSLRTASTDTQYF
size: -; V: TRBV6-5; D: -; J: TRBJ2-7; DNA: TGTGCCAGCGGCCCAGGGAACTACGAGCAGTACTTC; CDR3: CASGPGNYEQYF
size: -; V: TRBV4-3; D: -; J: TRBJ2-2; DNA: TGCGCCAGCAGCCATGGGGGCCGGTCGGTTACCGGGGAGCTGTTTTTT; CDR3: CASSHGGRSVTGELFF
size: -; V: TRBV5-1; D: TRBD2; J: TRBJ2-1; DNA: TGCGCCAGCAGCGACCCTAGCGGGGGGGATGAGCAGTTCTTC; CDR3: CASSDPSGGDEQFF
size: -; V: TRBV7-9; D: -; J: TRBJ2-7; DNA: TGTGCCAGCAGTGGACCTCTGCGGGACGCCTACGAGCAGTACTTC; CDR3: CASSGPLRDAYEQYF
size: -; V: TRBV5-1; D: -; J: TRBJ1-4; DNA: TGCGCCAGCAGCCCCGGTGGGCATAATGAAAAACTGTTTTTT; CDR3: CASSPGGHNEKLFF
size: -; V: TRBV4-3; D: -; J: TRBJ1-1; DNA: TGCGCCAGCAGCCAAGACGTCGCAGGGATAATGAACACTGAAGCTTTCTTT; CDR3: CASSQDVAGIMNTEAFF
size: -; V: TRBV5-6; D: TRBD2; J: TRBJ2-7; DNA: TGTGCCAGCAGTCCATGGAGCGGGGGGAAATTCTACGAGCAGTACTTC; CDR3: CASSPWSGGKFYEQYF
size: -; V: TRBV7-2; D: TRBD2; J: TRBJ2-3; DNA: TGTGCCAGCAGCTTAGCGGCGGGGGGCACAGATACGCAGTATTTT; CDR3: CASSLAAGGTDTQYF
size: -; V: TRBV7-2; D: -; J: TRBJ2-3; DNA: TGTGCCAGCAGCTTAGGGACAGCCACAGATACGCAGTATTTT; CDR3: CASSLGTATDTQYF
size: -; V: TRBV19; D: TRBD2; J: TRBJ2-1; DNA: TGTGCCAGTAGGGAGACTAGCGTCTCCTACAATGAGCAGTTCTTC; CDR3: CASRETSVSYNEQFF
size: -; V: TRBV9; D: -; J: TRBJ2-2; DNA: TGTGCCAGCAGCGTAGGGGGGGTCCCCGGGGAGCTGTTTTTT; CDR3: CASSVGGVPGELFF
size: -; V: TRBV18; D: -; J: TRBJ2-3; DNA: TGTGCCAGCTCGCCCTCCGGGGGCACAGATACGCAGTATTTT; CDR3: CASSPSGGTDTQYF
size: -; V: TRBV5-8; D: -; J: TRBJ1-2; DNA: TGTGCCAGCAGCAATCGGGTCGAGGTCGTGTTGGTGGCTAACTATGGCTACACCTTC; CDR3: CASSNRVEVVLVANYGYTF